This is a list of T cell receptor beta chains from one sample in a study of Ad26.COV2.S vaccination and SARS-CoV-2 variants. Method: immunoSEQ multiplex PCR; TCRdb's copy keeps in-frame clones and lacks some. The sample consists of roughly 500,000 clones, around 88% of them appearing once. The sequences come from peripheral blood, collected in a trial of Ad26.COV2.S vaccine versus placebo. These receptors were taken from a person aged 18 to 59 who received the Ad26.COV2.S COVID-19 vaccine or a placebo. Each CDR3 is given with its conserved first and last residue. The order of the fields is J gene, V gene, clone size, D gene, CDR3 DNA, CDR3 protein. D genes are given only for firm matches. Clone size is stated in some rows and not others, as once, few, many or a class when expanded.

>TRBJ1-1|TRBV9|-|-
TGTGCCAGCAGCGGGCCTTTAGGGGATTCTATGAACACTGAAGCTTTCTTT
CASSGPLGDSMNTEAFF
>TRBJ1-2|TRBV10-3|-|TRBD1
TGTGCCATCAGTGAGTCTACAGGGGGCTATGGCTACACCTTC
CAISESTGGYGYTF
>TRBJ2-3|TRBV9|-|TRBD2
TGTGCCAGCAGCGTAGGACTAGCGGGAGAAGATACGCAGTATTTT
CASSVGLAGEDTQYF
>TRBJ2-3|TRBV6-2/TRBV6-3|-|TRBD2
TGTGCCATCAGCGGGAGTTTGTCTGAGGGTACGCAGTATTTT
CAISGSLSEGTQYF
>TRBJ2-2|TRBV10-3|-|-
TGTGCCATCAGTGACACCGGGGAGCTGTTTTTT
CAISDTGELFF
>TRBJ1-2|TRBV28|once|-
TGTGCCAGCAGTTCACAACAGGGCGGGGATGGCTACACCTTC
CASSSQQGGDGYTF
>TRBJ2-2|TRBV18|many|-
TGTGCCAGCTCCCAACTTCCGGACGACTACACCGGGGAGCTGTTTTTT
CASSQLPDDYTGELFF
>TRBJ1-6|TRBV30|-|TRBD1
TGTGCCTGGAAAAAGGGGGCAGGCTACAGTGATTCACCCCTCCACTTT
CAWKKGAGYSDSPLHF
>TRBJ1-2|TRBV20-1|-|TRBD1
TGCAGTGCTAGTAGTGGGACAGGGGGGAACACCTTC
CSASSGTGGNTF
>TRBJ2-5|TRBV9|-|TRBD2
TGTGCCAGCAGCCCCAACTCGGGACTACCCCAAGAGACCCAGTACTTC
CASSPNSGLPQETQYF
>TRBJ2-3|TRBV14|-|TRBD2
TGTGCCAGCAGCCAAGCGGTATCAGGGACTAGCGGGAGCTGGAATACGCAGTATTTT
CASSQAVSGTSGSWNTQYF
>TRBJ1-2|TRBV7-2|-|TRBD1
TGTGCCAGCAGCTGGACAGGGGTTAACTATGGCTACACCTTC
CASSWTGVNYGYTF
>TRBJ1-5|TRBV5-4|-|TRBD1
TGTGCCAGCAGCGTACAGGGGTCGAATCAGCCCCAGCATTTT
CASSVQGSNQPQHF
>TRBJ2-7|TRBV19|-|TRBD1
TGTGCCACCAAGAAGCCGGGACAGACTCCCGAGCAGTACTTC
CATKKPGQTPEQYF
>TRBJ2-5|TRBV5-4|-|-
TGTGCCAGCAGCTGGCGGACTACTGCAGAGACCCAGTACTTC
CASSWRTTAETQYF
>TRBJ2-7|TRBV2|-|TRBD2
TGTGCCAGCAGACCCGTGGGTAGCGGGAGTTACGAGCAGTACTTC
CASRPVGSGSYEQYF
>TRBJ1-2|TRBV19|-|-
TGTGCCAGTAGTCCCCTGGCTGGGCAGGGTCATGGCTACACCTTC
CASSPLAGQGHGYTF
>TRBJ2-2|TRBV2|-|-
TGTGCCAGCAGCGTTTCTAGGGCTTACACCGGGGAGCTGTTTTTT
CASSVSRAYTGELFF
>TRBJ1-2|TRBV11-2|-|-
TGTGCCAGCAGCCATCGCCTAAGCTACACCTTC
CASSHRLSYTF
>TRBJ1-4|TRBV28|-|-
TGTGCCAGCAGTACGACTAGACCGAATGAAAAACTGTTTTTT
CASSTTRPNEKLFF